This passage covers 2 T cell receptor beta chains from one sample sequenced in a study of blood T cell repertoires in COVID-19. Sequencing was performed with immunoSEQ multiplex PCR; in TCRdb, only in-frame clones are kept and a portion is missing. Of tens of thousands of clones in the sample, 70% to 90% were seen once. The sequenced material came from peripheral blood. The receptors were gathered from a man aged 40-49 years with acute or convalescent COVID-19.

CDR3 in amino acids: CASSQFSGDANEKLFF. The CDR3, as DNA: TGTGCCAGCAGCCAATTTTCGGGGGATGCTAATGAAAAACTGTTTTTT. The V gene is TRBV16, the J gene TRBJ1-4, with D maybe TRBD1 (5 bases). Germline CDR1 KGHSY, CDR2 FQNENV. This CDR3 is 16 amino acids long. V was cut by 1 base and J by 3 bases, with 12 bases left in between.

This chain connects TRBV3-1 (or the pseudogene TRBV3-2) to TRBJ2-2, with 14 positions matching TRBD2. The CDR3 extends over 20 amino acids. CDR1 and CDR2 from the germline V gene are LGHDT and YNNKEL (reference sequence). With 2 bases clipped from V and 3 bases from J, the junction kept 11 bases outside the gene matches. The CDR3 here is CASSQPKTSGGASYTGELFF. CDR3 bases: TGTGCCAGCAGCCAACCGAAGACTAGCGGGGGGGCCTCCTACACCGGGGAGCTGTTTTTT.